This TCR beta chain was profiled in a study of cytomegalovirus exposure and HLA in healthy donors. This clone has only one observation. Its specificity is not known. Trimming left V 5 bases short and J 3 bases short, with 5 bases between. CDR1 and CDR2 (germline): SGHAT, FQNNGV. The CDR3 has 11 residues. A multiplex PCR was run with 60 Vbeta primers and 13 Jbeta primers. Repertoires were generated with immunoSEQ multiplex PCR, while TCRdb's copy carries only in-frame clones and drops some. This table holds about 110,000 clones, more than 60% found once. Healthy bone marrow donors made up the donors. Study-wide results and caveats: 16,951 TCR beta sequences were associated with HLA alleles at 0.05 false discovery rate in a later analysis.

This TCR was recovered from a woman aged 40 to 55 in good health and CMV-seronegative. The V and J genes are TRBV11-2 and TRBJ2-7; D is ambiguous. Material for sequencing was PBMCs. The CDR3 DNA follows: TGTGCCAGCAGCCCAAACTACGAGCAGTACTTC. As protein: CASSPNYEQYF.